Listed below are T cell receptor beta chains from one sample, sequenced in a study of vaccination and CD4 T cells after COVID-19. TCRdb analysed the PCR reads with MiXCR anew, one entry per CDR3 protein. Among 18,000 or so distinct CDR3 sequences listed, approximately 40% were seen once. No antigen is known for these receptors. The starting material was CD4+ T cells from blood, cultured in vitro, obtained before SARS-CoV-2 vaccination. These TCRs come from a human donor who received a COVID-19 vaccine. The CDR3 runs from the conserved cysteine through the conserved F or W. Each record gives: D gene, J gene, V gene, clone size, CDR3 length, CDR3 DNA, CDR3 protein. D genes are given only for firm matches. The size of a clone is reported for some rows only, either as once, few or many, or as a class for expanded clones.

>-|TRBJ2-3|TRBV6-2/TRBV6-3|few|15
TGTGCCAGCAGTCCATGGGACGAGGGGGCAGATACGCAGTATTTT
CASSPWDEGADTQYF
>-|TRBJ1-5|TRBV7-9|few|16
TGTGCCAGCAGCTTAGGTCTTGGACGGGGGGATCAGCCCCAGCATTTT
CASSLGLGRGDQPQHF
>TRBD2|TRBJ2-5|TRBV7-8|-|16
TGTGCCAGCAGCACCGGGACTAGCGGACTACAAGAGACCCAGTACTTC
CASSTGTSGLQETQYF
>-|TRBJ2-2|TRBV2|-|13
TGTGCCAGCAGTGAAGTTCGGGGCGGGGAGCTGTTTTTT
CASSEVRGGELFF
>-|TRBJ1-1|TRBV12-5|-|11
TGTGCTAGTGGGGAGAACACTGAAGCTTTCTTT
CASGENTEAFF
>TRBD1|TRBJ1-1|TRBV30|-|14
TGTGCCTGGACTGGGGACAGGGCGAACACTGAAGCTTTCTTT
CAWTGDRANTEAFF
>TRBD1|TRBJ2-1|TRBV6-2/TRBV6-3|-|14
TGTGCCAGCAGAGCAGACAGGGCCTACAATGAGCAGTTCTTC
CASRADRAYNEQFF
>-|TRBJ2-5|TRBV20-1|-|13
TGCAGTGCTCCCTCCGGGGCTAGAGAGACCCAGTACTTC
CSAPSGARETQYF
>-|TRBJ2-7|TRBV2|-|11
TGTGCCAGCAGTGAGGGCTACGAGCAGTACTTC
CASSEGYEQYF
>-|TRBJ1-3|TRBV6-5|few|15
TGTGCCAGCAGTTACCGGGGGAGCTCTGGAAACACCATATATTTT
CASSYRGSSGNTIYF
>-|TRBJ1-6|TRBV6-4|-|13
TGTGCCAGCAGTGACTTGATTAATTCACCCCTCCACTTT
CASSDLINSPLHF
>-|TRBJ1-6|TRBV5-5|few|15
TGTGCCAGCAGCTTGGCCCCAGTAACGAATTCACCCCTCCACTTT
CASSLAPVTNSPLHF
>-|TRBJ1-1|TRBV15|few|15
TGTGCCACCAGCACCGACCGGACAGAGAACACTGAAGCTTTCTTT
CATSTDRTENTEAFF
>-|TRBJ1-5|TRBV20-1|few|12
TGCAGTGCAACAGGTTTTGGTCAGCCCCAGCATTTT
CSATGFGQPQHF
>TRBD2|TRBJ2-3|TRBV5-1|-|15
TGCGCCAGCAGCTGGGAAGCGGGGGCCACAGATACGCAGTATTTT
CASSWEAGATDTQYF
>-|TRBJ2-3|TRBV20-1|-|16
TGCAGTGCTAGACAAATTGGGGGGGCCGACACAGATACGCAGTATTTT
CSARQIGGADTDTQYF
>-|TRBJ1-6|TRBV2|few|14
TGTGCCAGCGTGCGGAGCTCCTATAATTCACCCCTCCACTTT
CASVRSSYNSPLHF
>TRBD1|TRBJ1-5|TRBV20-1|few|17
TGCAGTGCTAGAGCCGGGGACAGTCAATTGAGCAATCAGCCCCAGCATTTT
CSARAGDSQLSNQPQHF
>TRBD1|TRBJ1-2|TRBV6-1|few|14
TGTGCCAGCAGTAATGGGACAGGGCTTTATGGCTACACCTTC
CASSNGTGLYGYTF
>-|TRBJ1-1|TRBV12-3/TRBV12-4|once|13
TGTGCCAGCAGTCTCAACGCGAACACTGAAGCTTTCTTT
CASSLNANTEAFF
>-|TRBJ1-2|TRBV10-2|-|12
TGCGCCAGCAGTGATGGGGGGAATGGCTACACCTTC
CASSDGGNGYTF
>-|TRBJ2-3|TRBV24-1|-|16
TGTGCCACCAGTGATCACACAGGGTCCGACACAGATACGCAGTATTTT
CATSDHTGSDTDTQYF
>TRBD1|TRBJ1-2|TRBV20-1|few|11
TGCGCAAACAGGGGTCGGAAGGGCTACACCTTC
CANRGRKGYTF
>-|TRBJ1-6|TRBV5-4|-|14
TGTGCCAGCAGCGGGGACCTAAGGAGTTCACCCCTCCACTTT
CASSGDLRSSPLHF
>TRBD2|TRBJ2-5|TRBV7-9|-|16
TGTGCCAGCAGCCTCCTAGCGGGGGGGCTCGTTGAGACCCAGTACTTC
CASSLLAGGLVETQYF
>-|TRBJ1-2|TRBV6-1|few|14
TGTGCCAGCAGTGAACAGAGGGCGGTGGCGGGCTACACCTTC
CASSEQRAVAGYTF
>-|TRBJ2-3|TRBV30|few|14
TGTGCCTGGAGGCAAACAGGTAGCACAGATACGCAGTATTTT
CAWRQTGSTDTQYF
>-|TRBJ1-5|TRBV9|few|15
TGTGCCAGCAGCGTAGAGGCCGGACTCGGGCAGCCCCAGCATTTT
CASSVEAGLGQPQHF
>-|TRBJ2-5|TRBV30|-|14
TGTGCCTGGAGTGTAGCCCTATTTTTTGAGACCCAGTACTTC
CAWSVALFFETQYF
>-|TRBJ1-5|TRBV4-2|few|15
TGTGCCAGCAGCCGCTCTGTAATGGGCAATCAGCCCCAGCATTTT
CASSRSVMGNQPQHF
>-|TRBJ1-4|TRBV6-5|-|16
TGTGCCAGCAGTTACTCGCCACAGCGGTATAATGAAAAACTGTTTTTT
CASSYSPQRYNEKLFF
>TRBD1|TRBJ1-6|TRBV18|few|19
TGTGCCAGCTCACCACTGGAACCGGGACAGGGGTCCTATAATTCACCCCTCCACTTT
CASSPLEPGQGSYNSPLHF
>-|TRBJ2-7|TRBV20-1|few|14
TGCAGTGCTAGAATAGCCGGGCCGACCCTCGAGCAGTACTTC
CSARIAGPTLEQYF
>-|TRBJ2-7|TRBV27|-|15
TGTGCCAGCAGTATCGCGACAACCTCAGGCCACGAGCAGTACTTC
CASSIATTSGHEQYF
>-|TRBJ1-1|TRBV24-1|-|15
TGTGCCACCAGTGATTTAGGGCCCCGGCACACTGAAGCTTTCTTT
CATSDLGPRHTEAFF
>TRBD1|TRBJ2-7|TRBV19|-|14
TGTGCCAGTAGTAGGGAGACAGGGTACTACGAGCAGTACTTC
CASSRETGYYEQYF
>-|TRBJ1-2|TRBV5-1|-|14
TGCGCCAGCAGCTCCATACAGGGTCAGGATGGCTACACCTTC
CASSSIQGQDGYTF